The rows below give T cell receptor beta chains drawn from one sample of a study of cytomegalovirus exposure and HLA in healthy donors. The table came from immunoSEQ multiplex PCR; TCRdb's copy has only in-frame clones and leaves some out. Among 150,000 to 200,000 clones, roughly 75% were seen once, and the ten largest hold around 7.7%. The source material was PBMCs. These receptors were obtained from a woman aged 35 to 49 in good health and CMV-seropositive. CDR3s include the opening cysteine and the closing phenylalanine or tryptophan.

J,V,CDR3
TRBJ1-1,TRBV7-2,CASSPSGQGNAEAFF
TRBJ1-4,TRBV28,CASRVQQGYEKLFF
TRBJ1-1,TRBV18,CASSPTTGGTEAFF
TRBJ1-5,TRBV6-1,CASSEPGIHQPQHF
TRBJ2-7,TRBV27,CASSAAAPLLEQYF
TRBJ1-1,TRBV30,CAWIPGGIRTGTEAFF
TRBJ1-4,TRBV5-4,CASSSRGWEKLFF
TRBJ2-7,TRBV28,CAASGTSGRISYEQYF
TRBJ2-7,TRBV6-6,CASSYSRQGASYEQYF
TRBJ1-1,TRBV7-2,CASSRDHRGTEAFF
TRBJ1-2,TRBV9,CASSGGQGYHGYTF
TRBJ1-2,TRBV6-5,CASSYQGAGGYTF
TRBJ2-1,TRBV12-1,CASSFGLAPNNEQFF
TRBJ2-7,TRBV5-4,CASSWDRGSYEQYF
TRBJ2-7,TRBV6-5,CASSLRGQLYEQYF
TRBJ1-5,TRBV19,CASSIVANQPQHF
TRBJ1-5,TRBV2,CASSDSQPQHF
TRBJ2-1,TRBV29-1,CSVHSGGWDEQFF
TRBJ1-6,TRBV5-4,CASSPQGTDSPLHF
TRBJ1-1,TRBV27,CASSMRRGGTEAFF
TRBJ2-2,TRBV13,CASSLRGSTGELFF
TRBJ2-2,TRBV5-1,CASRLAGANTGELFF
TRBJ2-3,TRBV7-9,CASSFSLVDYTDTQYF
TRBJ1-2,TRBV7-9,CASSLEGRGYGYTF
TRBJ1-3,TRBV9,CASSLTGVGNTIYF
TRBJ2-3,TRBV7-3,CASSFTSGSTDTQYF
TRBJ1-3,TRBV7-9,CASSLGSSGNTIYF
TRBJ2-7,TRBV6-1,CASTTSGMVYEQYF
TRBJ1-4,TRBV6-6,CASSPTGLYEKLFF
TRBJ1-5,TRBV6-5,CASSFGQGNQPQHF
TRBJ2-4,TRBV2,CASRADPGIQYF
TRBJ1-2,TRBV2,CASSGYGFCGYTF
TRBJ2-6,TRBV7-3,CASSQMGGQGASGNSGANVLTF
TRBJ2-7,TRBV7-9,CASSDRTQENYEQYF
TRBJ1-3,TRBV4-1,CASSQDWSKGNTIYF
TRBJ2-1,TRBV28,CASSSSGAGNNEQFF
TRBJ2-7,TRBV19,CASSPRAGSFYEQYF
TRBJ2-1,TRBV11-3,CASSLDGGTGSSYNEQFF
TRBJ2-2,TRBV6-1,CASRMFQVNTGELFF
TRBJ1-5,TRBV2,CASTFSGGSNQPQHF
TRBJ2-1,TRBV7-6,CASSSSGRAHNEQFF
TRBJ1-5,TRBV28,CASSRIYNQPQHF
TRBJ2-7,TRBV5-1,CASSWTGLYEQYF
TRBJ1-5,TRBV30,CAWTKTGDNQPQHF
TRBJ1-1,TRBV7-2,CASSLAAGRYTEAFF
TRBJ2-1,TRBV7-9,CASSSRGLYSYNEQFF
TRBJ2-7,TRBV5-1,CASGTSGGGRNEQYF
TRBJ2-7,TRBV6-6,CASSYRDSSYEQYF
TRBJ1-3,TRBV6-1,CASSSNGNTIYF
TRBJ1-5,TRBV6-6,CASSYSRDSNQPQHF
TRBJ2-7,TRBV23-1,CASSQRRWGKREFNEQYF
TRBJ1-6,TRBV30,CAWTVPDSSYNSPLHF
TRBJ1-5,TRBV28,CASSDIPSNQPQHF
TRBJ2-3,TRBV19,CASSPPGLAVTQYF
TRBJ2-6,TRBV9,CASSVGGTGANVLTF